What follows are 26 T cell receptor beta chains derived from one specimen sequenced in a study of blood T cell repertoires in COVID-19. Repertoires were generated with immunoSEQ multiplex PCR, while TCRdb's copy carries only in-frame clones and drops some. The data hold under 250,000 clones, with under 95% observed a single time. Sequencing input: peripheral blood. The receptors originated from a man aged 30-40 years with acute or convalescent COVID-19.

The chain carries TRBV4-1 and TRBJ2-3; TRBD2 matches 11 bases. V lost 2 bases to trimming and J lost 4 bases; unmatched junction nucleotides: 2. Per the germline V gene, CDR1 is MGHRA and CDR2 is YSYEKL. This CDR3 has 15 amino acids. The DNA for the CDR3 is TGCGCCAGCAGCCAACTAGCGGGGGGCCCAGATACGCAGTATTTT. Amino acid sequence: CASSQLAGGPDTQYF.

The CDR3 DNA reads as TGTGCCAGCAGCTTAGGCCTAGCGGAGCTCAATGAGCAGTTCTTC. This codes for CASSLGLAELNEQFF. The gene calls are TRBV7-9 and TRBJ2-1; TRBD2 matches at 7 bases. The CDR3 totals 15 residues. Germline V gene lookup returns CDR1 SEHNR and CDR2 FQNEAQ (reference sequence). V lost 1 base, J lost 6 bases, and 6 bases stayed unmatched.

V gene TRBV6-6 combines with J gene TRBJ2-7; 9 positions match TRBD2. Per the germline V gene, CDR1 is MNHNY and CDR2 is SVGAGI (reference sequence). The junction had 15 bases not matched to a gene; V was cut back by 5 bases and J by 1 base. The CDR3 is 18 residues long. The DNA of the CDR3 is TGTGCCAGCAGTCATTTCCTTAGCGGGAGCCGCCTTTCCTACGAGCAGTACTTC. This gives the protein CASSHFLSGSRLSYEQYF.

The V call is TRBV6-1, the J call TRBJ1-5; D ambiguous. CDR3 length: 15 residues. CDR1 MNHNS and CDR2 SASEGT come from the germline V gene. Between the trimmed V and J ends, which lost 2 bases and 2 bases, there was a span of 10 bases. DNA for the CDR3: TGTGCCAGCAGTGAACGGGGTGGTGGCAATCAGCCCCAGCATTTT. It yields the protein CASSERGGGNQPQHF.

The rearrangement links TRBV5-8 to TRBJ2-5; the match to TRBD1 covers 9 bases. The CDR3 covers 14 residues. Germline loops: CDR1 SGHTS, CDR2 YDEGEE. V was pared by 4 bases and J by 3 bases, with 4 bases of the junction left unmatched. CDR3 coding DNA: TGTGCCAGCAGCGGACGGACAGGGGAAGAGACCCAGTACTTC. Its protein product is CASSGRTGEETQYF.

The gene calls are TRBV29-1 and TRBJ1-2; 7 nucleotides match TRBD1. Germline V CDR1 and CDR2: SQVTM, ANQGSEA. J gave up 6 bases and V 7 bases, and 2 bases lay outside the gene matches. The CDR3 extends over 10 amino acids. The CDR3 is CSGGTDGYTF. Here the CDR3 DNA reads TGCAGCGGGGGGACAGATGGCTACACCTTC.

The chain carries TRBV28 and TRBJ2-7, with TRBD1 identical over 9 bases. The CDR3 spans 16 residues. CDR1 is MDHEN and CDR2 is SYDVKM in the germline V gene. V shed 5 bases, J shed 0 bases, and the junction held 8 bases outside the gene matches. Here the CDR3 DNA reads TGTGCCAGCAGTCGCCGGACAGGGGCTAGCTCCTACGAGCAGTACTTC. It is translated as CASSRRTGASSYEQYF.

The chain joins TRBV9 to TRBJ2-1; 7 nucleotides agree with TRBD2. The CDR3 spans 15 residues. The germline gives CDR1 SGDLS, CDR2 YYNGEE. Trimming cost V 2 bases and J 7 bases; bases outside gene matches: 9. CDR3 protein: CASSVTSGKGNEQFF. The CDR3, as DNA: TGTGCCAGCAGCGTTACCAGCGGGAAAGGAAATGAGCAGTTCTTC.

For the CDR3, the DNA is TGTGCCAGCAGCTTAGCCTTCCTTCCCCTAGCGGGAGACAATGAGCAGTTCTTC. The encoded protein is CASSLAFLPLAGDNEQFF. V is TRBV11-3 and J is TRBJ2-1, with 10 nucleotides matching TRBD2. From germline, CDR1 is SGHNT and CDR2 YENEEA. With V trimmed by 1 base and J by 5 bases, 11 bases remained unmatched. This CDR3 comprises 18 residues.

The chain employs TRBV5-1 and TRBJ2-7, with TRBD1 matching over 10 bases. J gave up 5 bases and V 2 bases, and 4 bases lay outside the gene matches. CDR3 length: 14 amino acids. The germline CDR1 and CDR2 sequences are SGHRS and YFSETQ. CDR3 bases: TGCGCCAGCAGCTTTGCCGGGACAGGGGACGAGCAGTACTTC. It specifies CASSFAGTGDEQYF.

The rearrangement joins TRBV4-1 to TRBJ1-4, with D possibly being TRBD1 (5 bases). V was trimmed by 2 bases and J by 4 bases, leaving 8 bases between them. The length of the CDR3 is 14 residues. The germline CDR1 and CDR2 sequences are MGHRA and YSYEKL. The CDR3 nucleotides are TGCGCCAGCAGCCAACAGGGTAATAATGAAAAACTGTTTTTT. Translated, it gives CASSQQGNNEKLFF.

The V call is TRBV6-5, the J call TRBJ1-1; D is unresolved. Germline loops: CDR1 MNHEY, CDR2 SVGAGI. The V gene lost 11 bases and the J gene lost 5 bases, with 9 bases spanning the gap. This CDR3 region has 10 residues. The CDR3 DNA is TGTGCCGGAGAGCGGACTGAAGCTTTCTTT. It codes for CAGERTEAFF.

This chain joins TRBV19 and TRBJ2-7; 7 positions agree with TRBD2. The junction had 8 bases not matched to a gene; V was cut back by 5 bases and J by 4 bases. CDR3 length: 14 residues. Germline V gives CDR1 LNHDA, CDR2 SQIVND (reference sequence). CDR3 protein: CASSSQAGSYEQYF. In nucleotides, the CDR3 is TGTGCCAGTAGTTCCCAAGCGGGATCTTACGAGCAGTACTTC.

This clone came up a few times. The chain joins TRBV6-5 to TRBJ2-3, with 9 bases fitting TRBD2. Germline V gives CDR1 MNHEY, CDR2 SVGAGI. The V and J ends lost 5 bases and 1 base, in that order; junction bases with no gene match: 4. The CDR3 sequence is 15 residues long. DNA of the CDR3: TGTGCCAGCAGTCAGTTAGCGGGAGGCACAGATACGCAGTATTTT. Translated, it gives CASSQLAGGTDTQYF.

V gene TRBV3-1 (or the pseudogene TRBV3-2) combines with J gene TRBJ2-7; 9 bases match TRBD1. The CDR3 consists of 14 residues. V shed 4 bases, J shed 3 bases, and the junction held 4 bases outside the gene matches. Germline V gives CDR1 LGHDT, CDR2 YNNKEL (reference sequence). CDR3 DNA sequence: TGTGCCAGCAGCCCCAACAGGGGGCTCTACGAGCAGTACTTC. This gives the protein CASSPNRGLYEQYF.

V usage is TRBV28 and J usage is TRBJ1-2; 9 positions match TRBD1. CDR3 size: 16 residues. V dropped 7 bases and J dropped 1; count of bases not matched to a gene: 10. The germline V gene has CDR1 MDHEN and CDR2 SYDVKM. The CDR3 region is CASTVGTGHRNYGYTF. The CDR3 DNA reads TGTGCCAGCACCGTCGGGACAGGGCATCGTAACTATGGCTACACCTTC.

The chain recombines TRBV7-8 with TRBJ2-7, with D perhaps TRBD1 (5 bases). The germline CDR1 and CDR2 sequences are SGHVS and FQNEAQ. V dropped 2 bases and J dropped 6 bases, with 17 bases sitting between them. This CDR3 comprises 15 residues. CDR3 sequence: CASSLPRALSREQYF. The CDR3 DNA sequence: TGTGCCAGCAGCTTACCCAGGGCCCTCAGTCGCGAGCAGTACTTC.

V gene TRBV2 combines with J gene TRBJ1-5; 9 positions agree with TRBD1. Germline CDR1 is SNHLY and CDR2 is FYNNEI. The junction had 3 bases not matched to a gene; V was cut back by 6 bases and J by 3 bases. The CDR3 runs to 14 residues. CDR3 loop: CASRKQGANQPQHF. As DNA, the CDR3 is TGTGCCAGCAGGAAACAGGGGGCCAATCAGCCCCAGCATTTT.

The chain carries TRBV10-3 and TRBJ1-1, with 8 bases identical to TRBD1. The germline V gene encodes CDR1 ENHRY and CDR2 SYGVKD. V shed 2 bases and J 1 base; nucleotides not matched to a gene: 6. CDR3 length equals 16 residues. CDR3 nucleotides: TGTGCCATCAGTGAGGGACGGACAGGGAAGAACACTGAAGCTTTCTTT. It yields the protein CAISEGRTGKNTEAFF.

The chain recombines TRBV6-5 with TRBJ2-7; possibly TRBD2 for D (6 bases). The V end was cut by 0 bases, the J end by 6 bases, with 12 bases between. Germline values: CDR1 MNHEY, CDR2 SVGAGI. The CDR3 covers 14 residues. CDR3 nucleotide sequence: TGTGCCAGCAGTTACTCCTTAGCGGACCCCGAGCAGTACTTC. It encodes CASSYSLADPEQYF.

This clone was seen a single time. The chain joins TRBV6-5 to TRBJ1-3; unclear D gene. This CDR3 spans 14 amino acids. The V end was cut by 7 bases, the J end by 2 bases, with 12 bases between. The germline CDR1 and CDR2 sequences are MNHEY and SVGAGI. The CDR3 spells CASTPDGTGNTIYF. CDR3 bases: TGTGCCAGCACTCCGGACGGGACTGGAAACACCATATATTTT.

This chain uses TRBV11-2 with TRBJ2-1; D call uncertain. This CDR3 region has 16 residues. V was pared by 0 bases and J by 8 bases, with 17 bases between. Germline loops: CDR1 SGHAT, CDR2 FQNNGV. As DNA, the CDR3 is TGTGCCAGCAGCTTAGATCTTGGCCAGAGGTCCCATGAGCAGTTCTTC. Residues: CASSLDLGQRSHEQFF.

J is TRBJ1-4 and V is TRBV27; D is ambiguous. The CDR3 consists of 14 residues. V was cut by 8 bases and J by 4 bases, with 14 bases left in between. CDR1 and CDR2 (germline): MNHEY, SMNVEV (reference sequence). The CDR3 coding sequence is TGTGCCAGCTCTACGGGAGTTTTTAATGAAAAACTGTTTTTT. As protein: CASSTGVFNEKLFF.

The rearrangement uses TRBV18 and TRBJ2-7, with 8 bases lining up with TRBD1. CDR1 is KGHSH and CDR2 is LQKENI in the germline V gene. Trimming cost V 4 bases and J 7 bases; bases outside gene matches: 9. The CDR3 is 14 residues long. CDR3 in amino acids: CASSLRQGTDEQYF. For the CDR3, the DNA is TGTGCCAGCTCACTCAGACAGGGGACGGATGAGCAGTACTTC.

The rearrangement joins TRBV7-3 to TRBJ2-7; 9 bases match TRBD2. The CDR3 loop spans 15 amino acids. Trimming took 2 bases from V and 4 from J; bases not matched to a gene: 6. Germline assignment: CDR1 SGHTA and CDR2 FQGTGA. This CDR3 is CASSLYAGGVYEQYF. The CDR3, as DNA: TGTGCCAGCAGCTTATACGCGGGAGGGGTGTACGAGCAGTACTTC.

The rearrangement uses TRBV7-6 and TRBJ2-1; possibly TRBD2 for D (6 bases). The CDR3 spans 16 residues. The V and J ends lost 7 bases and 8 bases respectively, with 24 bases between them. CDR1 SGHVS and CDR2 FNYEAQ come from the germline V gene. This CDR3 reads CASTPSGDSHPHEQFF. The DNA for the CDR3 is TGTGCCAGCACCCCATCGGGAGACTCCCACCCCCATGAGCAGTTCTTC.